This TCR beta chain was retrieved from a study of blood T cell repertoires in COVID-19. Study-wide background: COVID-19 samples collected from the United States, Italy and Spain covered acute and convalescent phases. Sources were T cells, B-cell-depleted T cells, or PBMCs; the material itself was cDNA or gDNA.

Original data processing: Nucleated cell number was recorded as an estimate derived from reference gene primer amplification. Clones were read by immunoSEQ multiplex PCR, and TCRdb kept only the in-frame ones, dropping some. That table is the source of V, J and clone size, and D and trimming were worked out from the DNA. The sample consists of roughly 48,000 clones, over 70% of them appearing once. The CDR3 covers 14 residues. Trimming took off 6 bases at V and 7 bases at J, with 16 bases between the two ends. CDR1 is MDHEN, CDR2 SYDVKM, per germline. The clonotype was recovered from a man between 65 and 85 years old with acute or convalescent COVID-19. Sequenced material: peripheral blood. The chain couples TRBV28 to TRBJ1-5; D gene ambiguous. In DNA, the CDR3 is TGTGCCAGCAGACTGACGGGCGGAGGACAGCCCCAGCATTTT. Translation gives CASRLTGGGQPQHF.